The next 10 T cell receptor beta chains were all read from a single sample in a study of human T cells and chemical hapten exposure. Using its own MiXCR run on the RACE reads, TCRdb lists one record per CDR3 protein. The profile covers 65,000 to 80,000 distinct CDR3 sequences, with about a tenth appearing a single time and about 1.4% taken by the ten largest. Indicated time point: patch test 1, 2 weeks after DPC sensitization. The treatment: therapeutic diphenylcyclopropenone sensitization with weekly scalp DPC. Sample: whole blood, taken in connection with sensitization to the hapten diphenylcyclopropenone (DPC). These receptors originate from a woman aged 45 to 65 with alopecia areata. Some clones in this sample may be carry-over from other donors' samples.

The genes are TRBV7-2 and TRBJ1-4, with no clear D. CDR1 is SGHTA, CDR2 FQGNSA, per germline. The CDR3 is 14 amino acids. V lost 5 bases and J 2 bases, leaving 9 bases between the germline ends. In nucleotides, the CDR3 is TGTGCCAGCAGCCGCGGACTGACTAATGAAAAACTGTTTTTT. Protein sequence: CASSRGLTNEKLFF. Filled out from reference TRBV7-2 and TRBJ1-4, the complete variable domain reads GAGVSQSPSNKVTEKGKDVELRCDPISGHTALYWYRQSLGQGLEFLIYFQGNSAPDKSGLPSDRFSAERTGGSVSTLTIQRTQQEDSAVYLCASSRGLTNEKLFFGSGTQLSVL.

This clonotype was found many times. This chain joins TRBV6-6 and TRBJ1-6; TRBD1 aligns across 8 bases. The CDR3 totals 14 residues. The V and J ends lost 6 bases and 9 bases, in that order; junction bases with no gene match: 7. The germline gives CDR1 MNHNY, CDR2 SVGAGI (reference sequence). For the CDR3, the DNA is TGTGCCAGCAGACCGACAGGGGAGAGTTCACCCCTCCACTTT. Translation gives CASRPTGESSPLHF.

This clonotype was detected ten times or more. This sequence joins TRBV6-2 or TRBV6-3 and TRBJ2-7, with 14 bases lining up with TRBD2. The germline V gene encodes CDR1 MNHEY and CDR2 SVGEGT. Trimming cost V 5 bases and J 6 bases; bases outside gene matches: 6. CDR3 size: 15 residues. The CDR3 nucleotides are TGTGCCAGCAGTAGGGGACTAGCGGGAGTCAGCGAGCAGTACTTC. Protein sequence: CASSRGLAGVSEQYF.

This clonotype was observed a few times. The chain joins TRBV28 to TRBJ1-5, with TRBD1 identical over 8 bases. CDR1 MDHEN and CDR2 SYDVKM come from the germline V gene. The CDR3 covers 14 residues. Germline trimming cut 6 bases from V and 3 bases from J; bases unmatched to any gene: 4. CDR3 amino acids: CASRTGASNQPQHF. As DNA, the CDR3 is TGTGCCAGCAGGACAGGGGCGTCCAATCAGCCCCAGCATTTT.

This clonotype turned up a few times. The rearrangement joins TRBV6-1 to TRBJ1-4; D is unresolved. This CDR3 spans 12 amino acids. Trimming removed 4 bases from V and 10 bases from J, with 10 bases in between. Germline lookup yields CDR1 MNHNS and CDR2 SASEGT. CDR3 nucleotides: TGTGCCAGCAGTGTGGTTATAGGAAAACTGTTTTTT. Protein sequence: CASSVVIGKLFF.

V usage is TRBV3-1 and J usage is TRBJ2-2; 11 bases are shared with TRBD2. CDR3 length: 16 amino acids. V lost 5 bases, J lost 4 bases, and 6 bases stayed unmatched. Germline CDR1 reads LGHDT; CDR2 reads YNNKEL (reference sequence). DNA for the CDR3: TGTGCCAGCAGCAAGGGACTAGCGGAAGTCACCGGGGAGCTGTTTTTT. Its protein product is CASSKGLAEVTGELFF.

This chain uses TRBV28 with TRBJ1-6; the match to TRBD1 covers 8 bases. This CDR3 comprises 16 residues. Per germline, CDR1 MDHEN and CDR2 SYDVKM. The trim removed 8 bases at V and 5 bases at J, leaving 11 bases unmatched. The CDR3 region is CASRPSGGEDNSPLHF. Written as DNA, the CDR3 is TGTGCCAGCCGCCCCTCAGGGGGCGAAGATAATTCACCCCTCCACTTT.

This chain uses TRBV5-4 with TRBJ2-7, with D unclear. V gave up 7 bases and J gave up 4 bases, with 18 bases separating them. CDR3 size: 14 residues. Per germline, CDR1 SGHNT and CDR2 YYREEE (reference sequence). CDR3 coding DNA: TGTGCCAGCGGCCAGTTAGGAGAAAGGTACGAGCAGTACTTC. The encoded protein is CASGQLGERYEQYF. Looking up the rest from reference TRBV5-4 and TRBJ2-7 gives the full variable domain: ETGVTQSPTHLIKTRGQQVTLRCSSQSGHNTVSWYQQALGQGPQFIFQYYREEENGRGNFPPRFSGLQFPNYSSELNVNALELDDSALYLCASGQLGERYEQYFGPGTRLTVT.

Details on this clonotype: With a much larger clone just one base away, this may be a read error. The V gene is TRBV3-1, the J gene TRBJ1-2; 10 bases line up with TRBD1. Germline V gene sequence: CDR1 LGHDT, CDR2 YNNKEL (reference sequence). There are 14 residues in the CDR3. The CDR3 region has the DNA TGTGCCAGCCGCCAAGGGACAGGGGTATCTGGCTACACCTTC. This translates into CASRQGTGVSGYTF.

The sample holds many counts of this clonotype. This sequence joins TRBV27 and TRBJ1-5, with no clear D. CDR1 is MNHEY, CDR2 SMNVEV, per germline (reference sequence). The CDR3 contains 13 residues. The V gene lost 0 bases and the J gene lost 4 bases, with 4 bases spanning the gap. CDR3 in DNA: TGTGCCAGCAGTTTATCCCGGAATCAGCCCCAGCATTTT. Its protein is CASSLSRNQPQHF.